Listed here are 21 T cell receptor beta chains from one sample, sequenced in a study of blood T cell repertoires in COVID-19. Profiling relied on immunoSEQ multiplex PCR, and the TCRdb table lists in-frame clones only, not all of them. The table lists about 89,000 clones, 70% to 80% of them singletons. The sequencing sample was made of peripheral blood. Receptor source: a human donor in a cohort sampled during active COVID-19.

V gene TRBV6-2 or TRBV6-3 combines with J gene TRBJ2-5; 7 bases agree with TRBD1. Losses at the gene ends were 7 bases for V and 5 bases for J; bases not matched to a gene: 28. CDR1 and CDR2 from the germline V gene are MNHEY and SVGEGT. This CDR3 is built from 20 residues. The CDR3 DNA reads TGTGCCAGCACCCCGCTTTCGGAACACGGGACAGAGGGAGTCTTGGAGACCCAGTACTTC. Translating it yields CASTPLSEHGTEGVLETQYF.

The count of this clone is one. The chain has TRBV9 and TRBJ2-7; D may be TRBD2 (6 bases). Trimming shortened V by 0 bases and J by 4 bases, and 14 bases separated the two germline ends. Germline CDR1 and CDR2: SGDLS and YYNGEE. The CDR3 totals 15 residues. The CDR3 loop is CASSVEVGGVYEQYF. CDR3 DNA: TGTGCCAGCAGCGTAGAAGTGGGAGGCGTTTACGAGCAGTACTTC.

CDR3 amino acids: CASSEAGLAGVKDTQYF. In DNA form, the CDR3 reads TGTGCCAGCAGCGAAGCGGGACTAGCGGGAGTGAAAGATACGCAGTATTTT. The chain couples TRBV3-1 (or the pseudogene TRBV3-2) to TRBJ2-3; 14 bases map to TRBD2. The CDR3 extends over 17 amino acids. The junction had 9 bases not matched to a gene; V was cut back by 5 bases and J by 5 bases. In germline, CDR1 is LGHDT, CDR2 YNNKEL (reference sequence).

The chain carries TRBV28 and TRBJ2-7; 11 positions match TRBD1. This CDR3 has 15 amino acids. V lost 2 bases, J lost 2 bases, and 2 bases stayed unmatched. Germline values: CDR1 MDHEN, CDR2 SYDVKM. CDR3 protein: CASSLPGQGAYEQYF. The CDR3 DNA reads TGTGCCAGCAGTTTACCGGGACAGGGGGCCTACGAGCAGTACTTC.

This clone was found once. This chain uses TRBV5-8 with TRBJ2-7; 9 bases map to TRBD2. The germline V gene encodes CDR1 SGHTS and CDR2 YDEGEE. CDR3 size: 14 residues. The J segment lost 7 bases and the V segment lost 0 bases, leaving 5 bases of the junction unmatched. CDR3 DNA sequence: TGTGCCAGCAGCTTGGTTGCGGGAGGGGGTGAGCAGTACTTC. The encoded protein is CASSLVAGGGEQYF.

V usage is TRBV19 and J usage is TRBJ2-3; D not certain. This CDR3 is 13 amino acids long. Germline values: CDR1 LNHDA, CDR2 SQIVND (reference sequence). Trimming cost V 4 bases and J 0 bases, with 5 bases left between them. CDR3 coding DNA: TGTGCCAGTAGTACAACTAGCACAGATACGCAGTATTTT. Its translation is CASSTTSTDTQYF.

The CDR3 loop is CASRTDSGAGYTF. In DNA form, the CDR3 reads TGTGCCAGCAGAACGGACAGCGGGGCTGGCTACACCTTC. The chain joins TRBV28 to TRBJ1-2; D perhaps matches TRBD1 (6 bases). Trimming left V 6 bases short and J 7 bases short, with 15 bases between. The CDR3 is made up of 13 amino acids. From germline, CDR1 is MDHEN and CDR2 SYDVKM.

The V and J genes are TRBV6-6 and TRBJ2-4, with D perhaps TRBD2 (6 bases). The V end was cut by 6 bases, the J end by 1 base, with 10 bases between. The CDR3 consists of 14 residues. Per the germline V gene, CDR1 is MNHNY and CDR2 is SVGAGI (reference sequence). CDR3 loop: CASSDGGAKNIQYF. In DNA form, the CDR3 reads TGTGCCAGCAGCGATGGGGGGGCCAAAAACATTCAGTACTTC.

The chain carries TRBV10-3 and TRBJ2-7; 10 bases are shared with TRBD2. This CDR3 contains 14 residues. The ends lost 6 bases at V and 1 base at J; junction bases unmatched: 3. Germline loops: CDR1 ENHRY, CDR2 SYGVKD. The CDR3 coding sequence is TGTGCCATCAGAAGCGGGAGGGGTTCCTACGAGCAGTACTTC. This encodes CAIRSGRGSYEQYF.

A single count supports this clone. This sequence joins TRBV9 and TRBJ1-4, with D unclear. There are 17 residues in the CDR3. Per germline, CDR1 SGDLS and CDR2 YYNGEE. Deletions cut 3 bases from V and 3 bases from J, with 18 bases between. Here the CDR3 reads CASSAPVLGRANEKLFF. The CDR3 DNA sequence: TGTGCCAGCAGCGCCCCCGTTTTAGGGCGGGCTAATGAAAAACTGTTTTTT.

This clone was observed once. V is TRBV3-1 (or the pseudogene TRBV3-2) and J is TRBJ1-2; 7 bases map to TRBD1. CDR1 is LGHDT and CDR2 is YNNKEL in the germline V gene (reference sequence). Losses at the gene ends were 3 bases for V and 6 bases for J; bases not matched to a gene: 4. The CDR3 has 13 residues. Here the CDR3 DNA reads TGTGCCAGCAGCCAGATGACAGGGAATGGCTACACCTTC. Protein sequence: CASSQMTGNGYTF.

The V and J genes are TRBV7-6 and TRBJ2-2; D gene ambiguous. V shed 2 bases and J shed 5 bases, with 9 bases lying between them. Germline CDR1 and CDR2: SGHVS and FNYEAQ. The CDR3 is made up of 14 amino acids. For the CDR3, the DNA is TGTGCCAGCAGCTTATACCAGGCGACCGGGGAGCTGTTTTTT. It yields the protein CASSLYQATGELFF. Drawing the rest from reference TRBV7-6 and TRBJ2-2, the complete variable domain is GAGVSQSPRYKVTKRGQDVALRCDPISGHVSLYWYRQALGQGPEFLTYFNYEAQQDKSGLPNDRFSAERPEGSISTLTIQRTEQRDSAMYRCASSLYQATGELFFGEGSRLTVL.

This sequence joins TRBV6-5 and TRBJ2-1, with TRBD2 matching 7 bases. The V gene end was trimmed by 5 bases and the J gene end by 9 bases; junction bases not matched to a gene: 13. The CDR3 is 15 residues long. Looked up from germline, CDR1 is MNHEY and CDR2 is SVGAGI. CDR3 loop: CASSPPGGKRGEQFF. The CDR3 nucleotides are TGTGCCAGCAGTCCCCCGGGAGGTAAGCGTGGTGAGCAGTTCTTC.

The V call is TRBV18, the J call TRBJ2-4; D is unclear. Germline V gives CDR1 KGHSH, CDR2 LQKENI. Trimming took off 0 bases at V and 9 bases at J, with 6 bases between the two ends. CDR3 length: 12 residues. The CDR3 DNA reads as TGTGCCAGCTCACCACCTTCGTCCATTCAGTACTTC. It specifies CASSPPSSIQYF.

The gene calls are TRBV5-6 and TRBJ1-1; D uncertain. CDR3 length: 13 residues. Trimming shortened V by 2 bases and J by 3 bases, and 8 bases separated the two germline ends. CDR1 and CDR2 (germline): SGHDT, YYEEEE. The DNA of the CDR3 is TGTGCCAGCAGCTTTGTGCAGGACACTGAAGCTTTCTTT. Translating gives CASSFVQDTEAFF.

The CDR3 DNA reads TGTGCCAGCAGCGTCACAGGGTTCCAGCCCCAGCATTTT. Translating gives CASSVTGFQPQHF. J is TRBJ1-5 and V is TRBV9, with D tentatively TRBD1 (6 bases). Germline lookup yields CDR1 SGDLS and CDR2 YYNGEE. V lost 2 bases to trimming and J lost 7 bases, with 10 bases between them. The CDR3 is made up of 13 amino acids.

The J gene is TRBJ1-1, the V gene TRBV6-5; TRBD1 might be the D (6 bases). Per germline, CDR1 MNHEY and CDR2 SVGAGI. This CDR3 is built from 13 residues. Trimming pared 6 bases from V and 8 bases from J, leaving 16 bases between. In nucleotides, the CDR3 is TGTGCCAGCAGAGCCCCGGGACACCCGGAAGCTTTCTTT. It translates to CASRAPGHPEAFF.

V usage is TRBV5-1 and J usage is TRBJ1-6, with D perhaps TRBD1 (5 bases). There are 15 residues in the CDR3. Germline CDR1 SGHRS, CDR2 YFSETQ. Between the trimmed V and J ends, which lost 2 bases and 5 bases, there was a span of 11 bases. Here the CDR3 reads CASSLRGANNSPLHF. The CDR3 DNA reads TGCGCCAGCAGCTTAAGGGGCGCGAATAATTCACCCCTCCACTTT.

J is TRBJ1-3 and V is TRBV2; D is unclear. The CDR3 spans 14 residues. Germline assignment: CDR1 SNHLY and CDR2 FYNNEI. V was shortened by 0 bases and J by 2 bases, with 5 bases between the two germline ends. CDR3 region: CASSEATAGNTIYF. The CDR3 DNA reads as TGTGCCAGCAGTGAAGCCACGGCTGGAAACACCATATATTTT.

The chain has TRBV11-2 and TRBJ2-2; D remains ambiguous. Trimming cost V 9 bases and J 2 bases, with 13 bases left between them. This CDR3 comprises 14 residues. CDR1 and CDR2 from the germline V gene are SGHAT and FQNNGV. CDR3 in amino acids: CASIKIFNTGELFF. As DNA, the CDR3 is TGTGCCAGTATTAAAATTTTCAACACCGGGGAGCTGTTTTTT.

This chain links TRBV12-3 or TRBV12-4 with TRBJ2-7; TRBD1 might be the D (5 bases). The CDR3 consists of 13 residues. Trimming pared 1 base from V and 5 bases from J, leaving 9 bases between. Here the CDR3 reads CASSLERGHEQYF. The CDR3 bases are TGTGCCAGCAGTTTAGAAAGGGGCCACGAGCAGTACTTC.